This entry concerns a single T cell receptor beta chain. Its antigen is not known. The data derive from a study of cytomegalovirus exposure and HLA in healthy donors. Study as a whole: A subsequent analysis stated that the 120 or so validation repertoires were run on the same platform as the roughly 670 first-cohort repertoires.

TCRdb's copy holds only in-frame clones and misses some; the assay was immunoSEQ multiplex PCR. This sample has fewer than 400,000 clones, with approximately 86% found just once. Study-level points and caveats: In vitro data verified a few CMV-associated chains as specific for CMV antigens. There were some public TCRs occurring in many donors, but most TCR sequences were rare.

The V gene lost 0 bases and the J gene lost 6 bases, with 11 bases spanning the gap. This CDR3 has 14 amino acids. Germline V gene data show CDR1 as MGHRA and CDR2 as YSYEKL. Sequenced input: PBMCs. This sequence was found in a young man in good health and CMV-seronegative. The chain employs TRBV4-1 and TRBJ1-2; D is undetermined. CDR3 sequence reads: CASSQEVWRDGYTF. Here the CDR3 DNA reads TGCGCCAGCAGCCAAGAGGTTTGGAGGGATGGCTACACCTTC.